The clone carrying this T cell receptor (beta chain) was counted between two and nine times. This record comes from a study of shared clonotypes between healthy human individuals. Between the trimmed V and J ends, which lost 5 bases and 6 bases, there was a span of 8 bases. The CDR3 loop spans 12 amino acids. Looked up from germline, CDR1 is SGHTA and CDR2 is FQGNSA. It was 300 ng DNA, about 30,000 T cell genomes, that went into each replicate PCR of unsorted PBMC. The protocol was immunoSEQ multiplex PCR, while the TCRdb copy is restricted to in-frame clones and leaves out a portion. The table lists some 470,000 clones, approximately 80% of them singletons.

The TCR was taken from a woman in her thirties or forties in good health. Some clones in this sample may be carry-over from other donors' samples. Sequences were obtained from PBMCs. The rearrangement joins TRBV7-2 to TRBJ2-1; D might be TRBD2 (6 bases). CDR3: CASSLTSNEQFF. CDR3 in DNA: TGTGCCAGCAGCCTGACTAGCAATGAGCAGTTCTTC. Based on the CDR3 plus reference TRBV7-2 and TRBJ2-1, the full variable domain is GAGVSQSPSNKVTEKGKDVELRCDPISGHTALYWYRQSLGQGLEFLIYFQGNSAPDKSGLPSDRFSAERTGGSVSTLTIQRTQQEDSAVYLCASSLTSNEQFFGPGTRLTVL.